This T cell receptor beta chain was captured in a study of glioma-infiltrating T cells (dated by TCRdb to about 2016). Notes on the research overall: Low-grade gliomas were represented by WHO grade II oligodendrogliomas or astrocytomas, and glioblastomas were represented by WHO grade IV tumors that were sampled at initial rather than recurrent diagnosis. Glioma patients received dexamethasone for six or fewer days before surgery. The sequencing target for blood libraries was roughly 4.5- to 11-fold coverage of 900,000 to 1,000,000 peripheral T cells. The study sequenced TCR alpha- and beta-chain repertoires from glioma tissue, from non-neoplastic brain tissue and from matched peripheral blood mononuclear cells. Each tissue-infiltrating repertoire was compared with the same patient's peripheral blood repertoire to measure divergence between tissue and blood T-cell populations. The paired cohort was made up of three low-grade glioma patients, several primary glioblastoma patients and three non-glioma patients who contributed non-neoplastic brain tissue. The investigation overall reported the following: Patients with low tissue-blood divergence were marked by a signature set of shared blood CDR3 motifs, and that set was depleted in highly divergent patients. The group comparisons were based on small numbers of patients: three non-neoplastic, three low-grade glioma and eight glioblastoma patients. In non-neoplastic patients, VJ-independent divergence between tissue and blood fell below expectation, whereas in all gliomas, and especially in low-grade gliomas, the divergence rose above expectation. Tissue and blood shared very few CDR3 sequences, a result attributed to high CDR3 diversity and limited sampling.

In regard to this clonotype: Its antigen is still unknown. Base-call qualities are not available, and no considerably larger clone is one nucleotide away.

TCR alpha and beta CDR3 regions were amplified with the iRepertoire nested amplicon-rescue multiplex PCR (arm-PCR) platform from RNA. For one-step reverse transcription and amplification, roughly 100-450 ng of tissue mRNA or PBMC total RNA was used as input. Following bead purification, Illumina adapters were added through a secondary multiplex PCR, and the libraries were then gel-purified between 200 and 400 bp. Demultiplexing relied on internal 6-nucleotide barcodes carried by the libraries. Sequencing of the libraries was done on an Illumina MiSeq using 2x220 or 2x250 nucleotide paired-end reads. On the authors' methods: FLASH 1.2.11 was used to merge paired reads, and BWA-MEM then aligned the reads to the GRCh37 human genome before TRA and TRB reads were extracted. For V and J assignment, an IMGT-derived reference of cassette sequences and CDR3 motifs that included pseudogenes was used. Three-frame translation of reads was performed, and productive CDR3s were defined as those with a C...FGXG motif and no stop codons. Unique combinations of V-J cassette pair and CDR3 amino acid sequence were defined as clonotypes. Hamming distance filtering was applied to reads, with thresholds set by the sequence error rate of each sample in mapped regions. Through fastp at Q25 and MiXCR, TCRdb rebuilt clones from the public reads, retaining in-frame beta chains. Each entry merges the rows of one CDR3 protein and shows their most common DNA and genes. The V and J calls and clone size are TCRdb's, not the authors'. This sample has a few hundred thousand distinct CDR3 sequences in its table, and about 40% of those were observed once. Of the sample, 12% falls within the top ten clones.

Immediately after resection, surgical brain or tumor specimens were cryofrozen in liquid nitrogen, with peripheral blood cells collected concurrently. Material: glioma tissue, nonneoplastic brain tissue, or PBMCs (not recorded which). The origin of this receptor is a human donor with low-grade glioma or glioblastoma, undergoing nonglioma brain surgery, or in good health (not recorded which).

The nucleotide sequence reads as follows: TGTGCCAGCAGTACAGGGACAGGCTTTAAAAAACTGTTTTTT. It specifies CASSTGTGFKKLFF. Recombination linked TRBV27 to TRBJ1-4; 8 bases in the junction line up with TRBD1. The CDR3 numbers 14 residues from cysteine through phenylalanine. Kept here is only the CDR3 DNA, which spans 42 bases and is read in frame from base 1. The germline V gene (reference sequence) provides CDR1 MNHEY and CDR2 SMNVEV. Compared with germline, V lacks 5 bases and J lacks 9 bases; bases without a gene match: 8.